This entry lists 7 T cell receptor beta chains sequenced from one sample in a study of OX40 agonist ivuxolimab in advanced cancers. Sequencing was performed with immunoSEQ multiplex PCR; in TCRdb, only in-frame clones are kept and a portion is missing. The sample gives tens of thousands of clones, more than 85% of which show up once; roughly 6.5% is in the top ten. The sequencing here drew on CD4+ or CD8+ T cells sorted from blood, taken in a trial of the OX40 agonist ivuxolimab. The receptors were gathered from an adult with an advanced solid tumor such as melanoma, head and neck, liver or kidney cancer.

The chain has TRBV29-1 and TRBJ1-2, with D uncertain. The CDR3 has 13 amino acids. V shed 0 bases and J shed 0 bases, with 5 bases lying between them. Germline V CDR1 and CDR2: SQVTM, ANQGSEA. The CDR3: CSVEDSTNYGYTF. The CDR3, as DNA: TGCAGCGTTGAAGACTCTACTAACTATGGCTACACCTTC.

A single count supports this clone. The same CDR3 also results from other DNA sequences found in this sample. The CDR3 DNA reads as TGTGCCAGCAGCTTAACGGGAAGCTCCTACAATGAGCAGTTCTTC. It translates to CASSLTGSSYNEQFF. J is TRBJ2-1 and V is TRBV7-3; no reliable D call. V lost 0 bases, J lost 0 bases, and 6 bases lay in between. This CDR3 comprises 15 residues. CDR1 SGHTA and CDR2 FQGTGA come from the germline V gene.

The rearrangement links TRBV29-1 to TRBJ1-1; D unclear. CDR1 SQVTM and CDR2 ANQGSEA come from the germline V gene. The CDR3 sequence is 14 residues long. V was cut by 4 bases and J by 1 base, with 13 bases left in between. CDR3: CSVVWEKGNTEAFF. CDR3 DNA sequence: TGCAGCGTTGTATGGGAGAAGGGGAACACTGAAGCTTTCTTT.

The genes are TRBV29-1 and TRBJ2-3; 9 bases match TRBD2. This CDR3 contains 14 residues. Germline lookup yields CDR1 SQVTM and CDR2 ANQGSEA. V trimming: 4 bases; J trimming: 6 bases; junction bases outside the gene matches: 8. CDR3 in amino acids: CSVVGVAGGDTQYF. The CDR3 coding sequence is TGCAGCGTTGTGGGGGTGGCGGGAGGGGATACGCAGTATTTT.

The rearrangement links TRBV11-2 to TRBJ1-5, with D unclear. The V end was cut by 5 bases, the J end by 0 bases, with 11 bases between. Germline-derived CDR1 and CDR2 are SGHAT and FQNNGV. This CDR3 is 15 amino acids long. CDR3 amino acids: CASSPDGDSNQPQHF. In nucleotides, the CDR3 is TGTGCCAGCAGCCCAGACGGAGATAGCAATCAGCCCCAGCATTTT.

The V call is TRBV4-1, the J call TRBJ2-7, with TRBD2 identical over 9 bases. Trimming cost V 0 bases and J 0 bases; bases outside gene matches: 3. The CDR3 is made up of 16 amino acids. Germline V gene data show CDR1 as MGHRA and CDR2 as YSYEKL. CDR3 sequence: CASSQEWTSDSYEQYF. CDR3 in DNA: TGCGCCAGCAGCCAAGAATGGACTAGCGACTCCTACGAGCAGTACTTC.

The genes are TRBV27 and TRBJ1-4, with D perhaps TRBD1 (6 bases). CDR1 is MNHEY, CDR2 SMNVEV, per germline (reference sequence). The CDR3 has 13 residues. The V and J ends lost 5 bases and 7 bases respectively, with 11 bases between them. The CDR3 DNA follows: TGTGCCAGCAGTCCCAGGGGTGGTGAAAAACTGTTTTTT. This gives the protein CASSPRGGEKLFF.